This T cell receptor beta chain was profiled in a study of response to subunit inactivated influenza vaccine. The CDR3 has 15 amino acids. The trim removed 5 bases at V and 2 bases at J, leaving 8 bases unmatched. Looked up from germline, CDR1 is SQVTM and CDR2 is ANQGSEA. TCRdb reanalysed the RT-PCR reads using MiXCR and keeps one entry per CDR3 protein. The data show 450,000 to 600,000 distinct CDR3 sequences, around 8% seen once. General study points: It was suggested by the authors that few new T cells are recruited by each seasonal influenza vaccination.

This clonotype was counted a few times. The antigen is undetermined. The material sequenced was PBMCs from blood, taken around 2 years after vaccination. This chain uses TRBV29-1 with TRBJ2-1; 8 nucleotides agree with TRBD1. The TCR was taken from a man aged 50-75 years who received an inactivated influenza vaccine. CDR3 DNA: TGCAGCGTTAACCAGGGGGCGCTGGCCTACAATGAGCAGTTCTTC. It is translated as CSVNQGALAYNEQFF.